This is a list of T cell receptor beta chains from one sample in a study of blood T cell repertoires in COVID-19. Sequencing used immunoSEQ multiplex PCR; TCRdb keeps in-frame clones, though not all of them. This sample yields under 250,000 clones, of which under 90% are seen a single time; around a tenth belongs to the top ten. Specimen: peripheral blood. These receptors all come from a man over 45 with COVID-19, enrolled during active disease. Both conserved end residues are part of each CDR3. The D gene is left open where the match is weak. Only part of the rows carry a size: once, few, many, or a class if the clone is expanded.

clone_size d_call j_call v_call cdr3_nt cdr3_aa
few . TRBJ2-1 TRBV7-2 TGTGCCAGCAGCCCCGCGGGGTACAATGAGCAGTTCTTC CASSPAGYNEQFF
. TRBD1 TRBJ1-5 TRBV4-2 TGTGCCAGCAGCGCGGACAGGGGGGATCAGCCCCAGCATTTT CASSADRGDQPQHF
. . TRBJ2-7 TRBV24-1 TGTGCCACCAGTCCAGGGGGGTACGAGCAGTACTTC CATSPGGYEQYF
. . TRBJ1-6 TRBV9 TGTGCCAGCAGCAAGACGGGAGGCCGTAATTCACCCCTCCACTTT CASSKTGGRNSPLHF
. . TRBJ2-7 TRBV7-7 TGTGCTAGCAGCTTAGGCAGACAGTCCGAGCAGTACTTC CASSLGRQSEQYF
. TRBD1 TRBJ1-6 TRBV6-1 TGTGCCAGCAGTGAGTTGGGACAGGTCAATTCACCCCTCCACTTT CASSELGQVNSPLHF
. . TRBJ1-2 TRBV2 TGTGCCAGCAGCTTATATCCTAACTATGGCTACACCTTC CASSLYPNYGYTF
. . TRBJ2-7 TRBV5-1 TGCGCCAGCAGCCGGGGGGCAGGCTACGAGCAGTACTTC CASSRGAGYEQYF
once TRBD1 TRBJ1-5 TRBV6-1 TGTGCCAGCAGTGAACATGGACAGGGCTATAGCAATCAGCCCCAGCATTTT CASSEHGQGYSNQPQHF
. TRBD1 TRBJ2-1 TRBV29-1 TGCAGCGTTGAAGAGGTAGAGGGACAGGGGGTTCGGGATGAGCAGTTCTTC CSVEEVEGQGVRDEQFF
. . TRBJ2-6 TRBV2 TGTGCCAGTACAGGAAGCTCTGGGGCCAACGTCCTGACTTTC CASTGSSGANVLTF
. TRBD1 TRBJ1-5 TRBV2 TGTGCCAGCAGTCTGACAGGGAGTCGTCAGCCCCAGCATTTT CASSLTGSRQPQHF
. . TRBJ2-5 TRBV18 TGTGCCAGCTCACCACTCGAGGGGAGGCAGGAGACCCAGTACTTC CASSPLEGRQETQYF
. TRBD1 TRBJ2-4 TRBV30 TGTGCCTGGAGTGGAATCGGGACAGTAGCCAAAAACATTCAGTACTTC CAWSGIGTVAKNIQYF
. TRBD1 TRBJ1-5 TRBV2 TGTGCCAGCAGTGGAGACAGGGGGAAGCAGCCCCAGCATTTT CASSGDRGKQPQHF
. . TRBJ1-1 TRBV11-1 TGTGCCAGCAGCTTCCCCTTTGACAGGACTGAAGCTTTCTTT CASSFPFDRTEAFF
. . TRBJ2-2 TRBV10-2 TGCGCCATTCGACAGCCCAACACCGGGGAGCTGTTTTTT CAIRQPNTGELFF
few TRBD1 TRBJ2-2 TRBV7-8 TGTGCCAGCAGCTTAGTCGCGGGACAGGGGGCGAGCGGGGAGCTGTTTTTT CASSLVAGQGASGELFF
few TRBD2 TRBJ2-7 TRBV5-8 TGTGCCAGCAGTCCCCGGGGGGGGTATCTTCCCTACGAGCAGTACTTC CASSPRGGYLPYEQYF
. . TRBJ2-7 TRBV29-1 TGCAGCGTTGAAGATGGCAGTCTCGAGCAGTACTTC CSVEDGSLEQYF
. TRBD1 TRBJ2-5 TRBV24-1 TGTGCCACCAGTGATTCCAGGACAGGGTTGGAGACCCAGTACTTC CATSDSRTGLETQYF
. TRBD2 TRBJ2-7 TRBV3-1/TRBV3-2 TGTGCCAGCAGCCTACCCCCCGGGACTAGCGGGATATTTGAGCAGTACTTC CASSLPPGTSGIFEQYF
. . TRBJ2-7 TRBV29-1 TGCAGCGTTGAAGATTCGGACAGAAGCTCCTACGAGCAGTACTTC CSVEDSDRSSYEQYF
. TRBD1 TRBJ2-7 TRBV19 TGTGCCAGTAGTACTCGACAGGGTTCCCACGAGCAGTACTTC CASSTRQGSHEQYF
many TRBD2 TRBJ2-1 TRBV7-2 TGTGCCAGCAGCTTACCACCAGGACTAGCGGGGACTGTTGGCAATGAGCAGTTCTTC CASSLPPGLAGTVGNEQFF
few TRBD2 TRBJ2-3 TRBV7-6 TGTGCCAGCAGGGAGGGACTAGCTGGCACAGATACGCAGTATTTT CASREGLAGTDTQYF
. . TRBJ2-4 TRBV5-6 TGTGCCAGCAGCTTTAGACAGGAAAACATTCAGTACTTC CASSFRQENIQYF
. TRBD2 TRBJ2-1 TRBV7-9 TGTGCCAGCAGCTTAGCAGCGGGAGTCTCCTACAATGAGCAGTTCTTC CASSLAAGVSYNEQFF
. . TRBJ1-1 TRBV7-9 TGTGCCAGCAGCTTAGCAGGGGTGGAGAACACTGAAGCTTTCTTT CASSLAGVENTEAFF
. TRBD2 TRBJ2-3 TRBV24-1 TGTGCCACCAGTGATTCCCGGGGGGGGGTTACAGATACGCAGTATTTT CATSDSRGGVTDTQYF
. . TRBJ1-1 TRBV6-5 TGTGCCAGCAGACCGGGTGCGGGACCCGAAGCTTTCTTT CASRPGAGPEAFF
. TRBD2 TRBJ2-3 TRBV10-1 TGCGCCAGCAGTGAGCGACTAGCGGGAGGACTCACAGATACGCAGTATTTT CASSERLAGGLTDTQYF
. . TRBJ1-2 TRBV6-2/TRBV6-3 TGTGCCAGCAGTTACGAGGTTAACTATGGCTACACCTTC CASSYEVNYGYTF
. . TRBJ2-4 TRBV5-8 TGTGCCAGCAGCTTGGGGGGGCAGGAAAACATTCAGTACTTC CASSLGGQENIQYF
. . TRBJ1-6 TRBV6-6 TGTGCCAGCACCCCGAGGGGGGGTAATAATTCACCCCTCCACTTT CASTPRGGNNSPLHF
. TRBD1 TRBJ2-7 TRBV27 TGTGCCAGCCAAGGACAGGGGGCCTACGAGCAGTACTTC CASQGQGAYEQYF
. TRBD1 TRBJ1-2 TRBV4-1 TGCGCCAGCAGCCAAACGACAGGGGGCAGTGGCTACACCTTC CASSQTTGGSGYTF
. . TRBJ2-2 TRBV24-1 TGTGCCACCCACGACGGACTCCCGAACACCGGGGAGCTGTTTTTT CATHDGLPNTGELFF
. TRBD1 TRBJ1-5 TRBV6-6 TGTGCCAGCAGTCCAAGGACAGGGATAATTAGCAATCAGCCCCAGCATTTT CASSPRTGIISNQPQHF
. TRBD2 TRBJ2-4 TRBV7-3 TGTGCCAGCAGTTTAGCGGGAGGGGCCATTCAGTACTTC CASSLAGGAIQYF
. . TRBJ1-6 TRBV7-5 TGTGTCACCCGGACAATTTATAATTCACCCCTCCACTTT CVTRTIYNSPLHF
. . TRBJ2-5 TRBV3-1/TRBV3-2 TGTGCCAGCAGCCAGGGCGGGGGCTGGGAGACCCAGTACTTC CASSQGGGWETQYF
. TRBD2 TRBJ2-1 TRBV9 TGTGCCAGCAGCCCTATAGCGGGAGGGCCCTACAATGAGCAGTTCTTC CASSPIAGGPYNEQFF
. TRBD2 TRBJ2-3 TRBV5-1 TGCGCCAGCAGCTCGACTAGCGGGAGTTCCACAGATACGCAGTATTTT CASSSTSGSSTDTQYF
. TRBD2 TRBJ2-5 TRBV6-5 TGTGCCAGCGCTAAGCGGGGGGGAGAGACCCAGTACTTC CASAKRGGETQYF
. . TRBJ1-1 TRBV28 TGTGCCAGCAGTTCAGGGTGGACTGAAGCTTTCTTT CASSSGWTEAFF
. . TRBJ2-7 TRBV5-8 TGTGCCAGCAGACAGTCGCACAGCTCCTACGAGCAGTACTTC CASRQSHSSYEQYF
. . TRBJ1-1 TRBV6-2/TRBV6-3 TGTGCCAGCAGTTCAGGGTCCCCCCCTGAAGCTTTCTTT CASSSGSPPEAFF
. TRBD2 TRBJ2-7 TRBV18 TGTGCCAGCTCACCAAGGGAGGGTGGGGGCTCCTACGAGCAGTACTTC CASSPREGGGSYEQYF
. . TRBJ1-2 TRBV7-5 TGTGTCAGAAGCTCTCCGGGGTCTGGGGATGGCTACACCTTC CVRSSPGSGDGYTF
. TRBD2 TRBJ2-3 TRBV30 TGTGCTGGCGGATCGGGAGGGGGATATACGCAGTATTTT CAGGSGGGYTQYF
. TRBD1 TRBJ1-3 TRBV3-1/TRBV3-2 TGTGCCAGCAGCCAAGATTTGACAGGGTCTGGAAACACCATATATTTT CASSQDLTGSGNTIYF
. . TRBJ2-5 TRBV29-1 TGCAGCATACCCGACTGGCAAGAGACCCAGTACTTC CSIPDWQETQYF
. TRBD2 TRBJ2-7 TRBV3-1/TRBV3-2 TGTGCCAGCAGCCAAGATTTGACTAGCGGGAACGAGCAGTACTTC CASSQDLTSGNEQYF
. TRBD1 TRBJ2-5 TRBV2 TGTGCCAGCAGTGAAAAGGGGACAGGGTGGGGGACCCAGTACTTC CASSEKGTGWGTQYF